Shown below are 21 T cell receptor beta chains from a single sample sequenced in a study of blood T cell repertoires in COVID-19. Measured with immunoSEQ multiplex PCR; TCRdb has only the in-frame clones, and not every one. Here the sample spans 90,000 to 130,000 clones, 88% being singletons. Material: peripheral blood. The receptors originated from a human donor in a cohort sampled during active COVID-19.

The V and J genes are TRBV24-1 and TRBJ2-7; TRBD1 matches 10 bases. The J segment lost 9 bases and the V segment lost 4 bases, leaving 23 bases of the junction unmatched. Germline CDR1 is KGHDR and CDR2 is SFDVKD. CDR3 length: 19 residues. The CDR3 DNA follows: TGTGCCACCAGTGACCTGCCGGACAGGGGGACAACGGGGTTCGGGGTGCAGTACTTC. This encodes CATSDLPDRGTTGFGVQYF.

This clone appeared a single time. The rearrangement joins TRBV7-2 to TRBJ1-3, with D possibly TRBD1 on 5 matching bases. V lost 3 bases and J lost 4, with 13 bases in between. The CDR3 is made up of 15 amino acids. Germline V gene sequence: CDR1 SGHTA, CDR2 FQGNSA. The CDR3 region is CASSFQGNAGNTIYF. The CDR3 DNA sequence: TGTGCCAGCAGCTTCCAGGGCAACGCGGGAAACACCATATATTTT.

This rearrangement joins TRBV6-5 to TRBJ2-7; D is perhaps TRBD1 (6 bases). The V gene lost 6 bases and the J gene lost 7 bases, with 19 bases spanning the gap. Germline lookup yields CDR1 MNHEY and CDR2 SVGAGI. This CDR3 has 14 residues. The CDR3 loop is CASRTQYREWEQYF. CDR3 sequence (DNA): TGTGCCAGCAGAACCCAATACAGGGAATGGGAGCAGTACTTC.

The chain carries TRBV11-2 and TRBJ2-3, with D unresolved. This CDR3 has 13 residues. From germline, CDR1 is SGHAT and CDR2 FQNNGV. The V gene lost 3 bases and the J gene lost 4 bases, with 8 bases spanning the gap. DNA of the CDR3: TGTGCCAGCAGCTTGTCAGAGGCAGATACGCAGTATTTT. It encodes CASSLSEADTQYF.

The chain has TRBV5-1 and TRBJ2-7; D possibly corresponds to TRBD2 (6 bases). V gave up 4 bases and J gave up 3 bases, with 26 bases separating them. The CDR3 runs 18 residues. The germline V gene encodes CDR1 SGHRS and CDR2 YFSETQ. The CDR3 nucleotides are TGCGCCAGCAGCCGCTGGGAACGGGGGTATCAGGGAAACTACGAGCAGTACTTC. Translated: CASSRWERGYQGNYEQYF.

V usage is TRBV27 and J usage is TRBJ1-2; tentatively, D is TRBD1 (5 bases). Germline lookup yields CDR1 MNHEY and CDR2 SMNVEV (reference sequence). Between the trimmed V and J ends, which lost 5 bases and 4 bases, there was a span of 14 bases. The CDR3 consists of 14 residues. CDR3 in amino acids: CASSPLPGGYGYTF. In DNA form, the CDR3 reads TGTGCCAGCAGTCCTCTACCGGGGGGCTATGGCTACACCTTC.

The V and J genes are TRBV28 and TRBJ1-1; D is possibly TRBD1 (6 bases). Germline lookup yields CDR1 MDHEN and CDR2 SYDVKM. CDR3 length equals 17 residues. V was shortened by 6 bases and J by 5 bases, with 25 bases between the two germline ends. CDR3 sequence: CASRTPRGAIEVTEAFF. The CDR3 bases are TGTGCCAGCAGGACCCCTCGGGGGGCGATTGAGGTAACTGAAGCTTTCTTT.

The rearrangement uses TRBV7-6 and TRBJ1-5; no clear D gene. The V gene lost 6 bases and the J gene lost 10 bases, with 16 bases spanning the gap. Germline CDR1 reads SGHVS; CDR2 reads FNYEAQ. The CDR3 is 13 residues long. DNA for the CDR3: TGTGCCAGCAGTCCCGGGTCTCTTTTACCCCAGCATTTT. It encodes CASSPGSLLPQHF.

The chain uses TRBV6-1 and TRBJ2-1; possibly TRBD1 for D (6 bases). Per germline, CDR1 MNHNS and CDR2 SASEGT. The CDR3 has 13 residues. V lost 2 bases to trimming and J lost 8 bases, with 10 bases between them. CDR3 sequence reads: CASSEQGTDEQFF. In DNA, the CDR3 is TGTGCCAGCAGTGAACAGGGGACGGATGAGCAGTTCTTC.

Details on this clone: A junction end diverges from the germline sequence, so it may reflect a read error. The chain carries TRBV29-1 and TRBJ1-2; no clear D. The CDR3 has 8 residues. CDR1 and CDR2 (germline): SQVTM, ANQGSEA. This chain's CDR3 is CSVELSGF. Here the CDR3 DNA reads TGCAGCGTTGAATTGTCCGGGTTC.

The chain uses TRBV18 and TRBJ1-6; D is unresolved. The CDR3 has 14 amino acids. V lost 1 base and J 8 bases, leaving 9 bases between the germline ends. Germline CDR1 and CDR2: KGHSH and LQKENI. The CDR3 loop is CASSPLGRDSPLHF. The DNA for the CDR3 is TGTGCCAGCTCACCACTGGGGAGGGATTCACCCCTCCACTTT.

V and J are TRBV6-1 and TRBJ2-7, with 7 nucleotides matching TRBD2. Trimming took 2 bases from V and 3 from J; bases not matched to a gene: 7. The CDR3 runs to 15 residues. CDR1 and CDR2 from the germline V gene are MNHNS and SASEGT. In nucleotides, the CDR3 is TGTGCCAGCAGTGAAAATCCAGCGGGGAACTACGAGCAGTACTTC. Its protein is CASSENPAGNYEQYF.

This rearrangement joins TRBV28 to TRBJ1-2, with 8 positions matching TRBD1. V gave up 5 bases and J gave up 8 bases; unmatched junction bases: 10. Germline CDR1 reads MDHEN; CDR2 reads SYDVKM. The CDR3 has 14 amino acids. The CDR3 nucleotides are TGTGCCAGCAGTATTCAGGGGGCGCTCGACGGCTACACCTTC. Encoded protein: CASSIQGALDGYTF.

The chain links TRBV2 to TRBJ2-5, with D perhaps TRBD2 (5 bases). Germline V gene lookup returns CDR1 SNHLY and CDR2 FYNNEI. Trimming took 7 bases from V and 2 from J, leaving 17 bases between them. The CDR3 runs 15 residues. Here the CDR3 reads CASTVGSGLQETQYF. The CDR3, as DNA: TGTGCCAGCACGGTAGGAAGCGGCTTACAAGAGACCCAGTACTTC.

This clone was seen just once. This chain joins TRBV18 and TRBJ2-5; the match to TRBD2 covers 7 bases. This CDR3 comprises 15 residues. Looked up from germline, CDR1 is KGHSH and CDR2 is LQKENI. Unmatched junction bases numbered 8, after V lost 2 bases and J lost 5 bases. This CDR3 reads CASSPGEGSRETQYF. The CDR3, as DNA: TGTGCCAGCTCACCAGGGGAGGGCTCCCGGGAGACCCAGTACTTC. Combining the CDR3 with reference TRBV18 and TRBJ2-5 gives the whole variable domain NAGVMQNPRHLVRRRGQEARLRCSPMKGHSHVYWYRQLPEEGLKFMVYLQKENIIDESGMPKERFSAEFPKEGPSILRIQQVVRGDSAAYFCASSPGEGSRETQYFGPGTRLLVL.

J is TRBJ2-2 and V is TRBV12-3 or TRBV12-4, with no clear D. The V gene lost 3 bases and the J gene lost 2 bases, with 4 bases spanning the gap. The CDR3 consists of 13 residues. CDR3 loop: CASSFGNTGELFF. CDR3 nucleotide sequence: TGTGCCAGCAGTTTTGGCAACACCGGGGAGCTGTTTTTT.

J is TRBJ1-1 and V is TRBV21-1; the table's D call, TRBD1, has no DNA check behind it. TRBV21-1 is tagged as a pseudogene. CDR3 size: 16 residues. CDR3 bases: TGTGCCAGCAGCAAAGCGGTTGACAGGGGAGAAACTGAAGCTTTCTTT. Protein sequence: CASSKAVDRGETEAFF.

The sample holds a few counts of this clone. This rearrangement joins TRBV30 to TRBJ2-1; 7 nucleotides match TRBD1. The J segment lost 6 bases and the V segment lost 3 bases, leaving 2 bases of the junction unmatched. Per germline, CDR1 GTSNPN and CDR2 SVGIG (reference sequence). The CDR3 contains 12 residues. The CDR3 region has the DNA TGTGCCTGGAGCCCAGGGGGCAATGAGCAGTTCTTC. Translating gives CAWSPGGNEQFF.

V gene TRBV28 combines with J gene TRBJ1-2; maybe TRBD1 (5 bases). Germline V gene data show CDR1 as MDHEN and CDR2 as SYDVKM. The CDR3 totals 14 residues. V lost 5 bases and J 8 bases, leaving 18 bases between the germline ends. The CDR3 DNA sequence: TGTGCCAGCAGTCTAGACAGCAGGGTGGAAGGCTACACCTTC. Protein sequence: CASSLDSRVEGYTF.

The genes are TRBV19 and TRBJ2-5; D might be TRBD1 (6 bases). The V end was cut by 5 bases, the J end by 0 bases, with 13 bases between. CDR3 size: 15 residues. CDR1 is LNHDA and CDR2 is SQIVND in the germline V gene (reference sequence). DNA for the CDR3: TGTGCCAGTAGTGTACTTGGACAGTACCAAGAGACCCAGTACTTC. This encodes CASSVLGQYQETQYF.

This chain uses TRBV5-1 with TRBJ2-7; TRBD1 is a possible D gene (5 bases). V was shortened by 2 bases and J by 4 bases, with 7 bases between the two germline ends. CDR3 length: 12 residues. CDR1 SGHRS and CDR2 YFSETQ come from the germline V gene. CDR3 nucleotide sequence: TGCGCCAGCAGCTTCGACAGTTACGAGCAGTACTTC. As protein: CASSFDSYEQYF. Complete variable domain (other parts from reference TRBV5-1 and TRBJ2-7): KAGVTQTPRYLIKTRGQQVTLSCSPISGHRSVSWYQQTPGQGLQFLFEYFSETQRNKGNFPGRFSGRQFSNSRSEMNVSTLELGDSALYLCASSFDSYEQYFGPGTRLTVT.